Following are 25 T cell receptor beta chains from one sample sequenced in a study of cytomegalovirus exposure and HLA in healthy donors. Researchers ran the PCR with 60 Vbeta and 13 Jbeta primers. TCRdb's copy holds only in-frame clones and misses some; the assay was immunoSEQ multiplex PCR. The sample records under 200,000 clones, 80% to 85% being singletons. The specimen sequenced was PBMCs. All receptors derive from a man between 35 and 55 years old in good health and CMV-seropositive.

The rearrangement joins TRBV2 to TRBJ2-5, with 8 bases fitting TRBD1. J gave up 5 bases and V 6 bases, and 5 bases lay outside the gene matches. Per germline, CDR1 SNHLY and CDR2 FYNNEI. This CDR3 is built from 13 residues. CDR3 residues: CASRRTGLETQYF. The DNA for the CDR3 is TGTGCCAGCAGAAGGACAGGGCTCGAGACCCAGTACTTC.

J is TRBJ1-1 and V is TRBV4-1; a possible D gene is TRBD1 (5 bases). This CDR3 is built from 15 residues. Germline V lookup: CDR1 MGHRA, CDR2 YSYEKL. V was cut by 2 bases and J by 1 base, with 11 bases left in between. CDR3 in amino acids: CASSQPGIWNTEAFF. In nucleotides, the CDR3 is TGCGCCAGCAGCCAACCAGGGATTTGGAACACTGAAGCTTTCTTT.

The gene calls are TRBV19 and TRBJ2-3, with D possibly TRBD2 on 7 matching bases. The CDR3 is 16 amino acids. CDR1 LNHDA and CDR2 SQIVND come from the germline V gene (reference sequence). V dropped 3 bases and J dropped 3 bases, with 16 bases sitting between them. DNA of the CDR3: TGTGCCAGTAGTATTTTGGAGGGGGGGCGGACAGATACGCAGTATTTT. It codes for CASSILEGGRTDTQYF.

This chain links TRBV7-9 with TRBJ1-5; D is undetermined. The germline gives CDR1 SEHNR, CDR2 FQNEAQ (reference sequence). Trimming took off 9 bases at V and 7 bases at J, with 4 bases between the two ends. The CDR3 runs to 9 residues. This CDR3 is CARGQPQHF. In DNA form, the CDR3 reads TGTGCCAGGGGCCAGCCCCAGCATTTT.

This clone was counted a single time. The chain is built from TRBV27 and TRBJ1-3, with D perhaps matching TRBD1 (5 bases). Germline values: CDR1 MNHEY, CDR2 SMNVEV (reference sequence). The ends were cut back, 9 bases at V and 4 bases at J, with 13 bases in the middle. The CDR3 has 13 amino acids. Here the CDR3 DNA reads TGTGCCAGGGGGGGTTGGACGGGAAACACCATATATTTT. It specifies CARGGWTGNTIYF.

The CDR3, as DNA: TGTGCCAGCAGCTTCCGGGTTGTAGTAGTAGCAGATACGCAGTATTTT. Amino acids: CASSFRVVVVADTQYF. The V and J genes are TRBV13 and TRBJ2-3, with unresolved D. The CDR3 spans 16 residues. V lost 3 bases, J lost 4 bases, and 17 bases lay in between. Germline values: CDR1 PRHDT, CDR2 FYEKMQ (reference sequence).

The V gene is TRBV29-1, the J gene TRBJ2-7; 9 bases line up with TRBD2. The CDR3 is made up of 20 amino acids. Germline loops: CDR1 SQVTM, CDR2 ANQGSEA. V shed 8 bases, J shed 2 bases, and the junction held 28 bases outside the gene matches. DNA for the CDR3: TGCAGCTTGAAGGGACAGCAGATCGAGGTAGGGGAGCGGGGGGCCTACGAGCAGTACTTC. Amino acid sequence: CSLKGQQIEVGERGAYEQYF.

The chain couples TRBV6-1 to TRBJ2-7; D possibly corresponds to TRBD1 (6 bases). The germline V and J ends were trimmed by 1 base and 3 bases, with 13 bases remaining between them. The germline V gene encodes CDR1 MNHNS and CDR2 SASEGT. The CDR3 totals 15 residues. CDR3 DNA: TGTGCCAGCAGTGAAGAGTCCTGGGGGCTCTACGAGCAGTACTTC. Its protein product is CASSEESWGLYEQYF.

This chain connects TRBV4-3 to TRBJ2-1; 8 bases are a match to TRBD2. The CDR3 spans 16 residues. From germline, CDR1 is LGHNA and CDR2 YSLEER. Trimming at V came to 1 base and at J to 3 bases, leaving 5 bases not matched to a gene. The CDR3 loop is CASSQGALAVYNEQFF. The CDR3 nucleotides read TGCGCCAGCAGCCAAGGGGCACTAGCGGTCTACAATGAGCAGTTCTTC.

The chain is built from TRBV27 and TRBJ1-4; 10 bases line up with TRBD1. The ends lost 5 bases at V and 5 bases at J; junction bases unmatched: 5. The germline CDR1 and CDR2 sequences are MNHEY and SMNVEV (reference sequence). CDR3 length: 15 residues. CDR3 sequence: CASSLLGQGNEKLFF. CDR3 DNA sequence: TGTGCCAGCAGTCTGCTGGGACAGGGGAATGAAAAACTGTTTTTT.

The CDR3 protein is CASTRSALAVGETQYF. The CDR3 bases are TGTGCCAGCACACGATCTGCACTAGCGGTAGGCGAGACCCAGTACTTC. This chain uses TRBV9 with TRBJ2-5; TRBD2 matches 8 bases. The junction had 15 bases not matched to a gene; V was cut back by 6 bases and J by 5 bases. The CDR3 consists of 16 residues. Germline CDR1 SGDLS, CDR2 YYNGEE.

The rearrangement uses TRBV4-3 and TRBJ2-1; TRBD2 matches at 8 bases. V trimming: 5 bases; J trimming: 2 bases; junction bases outside the gene matches: 8. CDR1 and CDR2 (germline): LGHNA, YSLEER. The CDR3 has 16 residues. The CDR3 DNA reads as TGCGCCAGCAGCGAAGGCGGGGGGTACCCCTACAATGAGCAGTTCTTC. Translated, it gives CASSEGGGYPYNEQFF.

V usage is TRBV7-9 and J usage is TRBJ1-2; D not resolved. The CDR3 consists of 11 residues. Germline V lookup: CDR1 SEHNR, CDR2 FQNEAQ (reference sequence). Trimming took 2 bases from V and 8 from J, leaving 6 bases between them. Written as DNA, the CDR3 is TGTGCCAGCAGCTTAAATGCGGGCTACACCTTC. The encoded protein is CASSLNAGYTF.

This clone has a handful of counts. The sample carries other DNA sequences with the same CDR3. The chain has TRBV7-2 and TRBJ2-7; perhaps TRBD1 as D (5 bases). The germline V and J ends were trimmed by 5 bases and 2 bases, with 10 bases remaining between them. Looked up from germline, CDR1 is SGHTA and CDR2 is FQGNSA. This CDR3 is built from 13 residues. The CDR3 protein is CASSLRGPYEQYF. CDR3 in DNA: TGTGCCAGCAGCCTAAGGGGTCCCTACGAGCAGTACTTC.

This clone was recorded a few times. V usage is TRBV18 and J usage is TRBJ1-1; D may be TRBD1 (6 bases). The CDR3 runs to 17 residues. The V end was cut by 3 bases, the J end by 0 bases, with 17 bases between. From germline, CDR1 is KGHSH and CDR2 LQKENI. The CDR3 DNA sequence: TGTGCCAGCTCACCTATAGCCGCACAGGGCATGAACACTGAAGCTTTCTTT. Translated, it gives CASSPIAAQGMNTEAFF.

The chain is built from TRBV7-9 and TRBJ1-3, with D uncertain. Trimming stripped 5 bases from V and 2 bases from J, with 10 bases between. The CDR3 spans 14 residues. Germline values: CDR1 SEHNR, CDR2 FQNEAQ (reference sequence). CDR3 coding DNA: TGTGCCAGCAGCCCCCCCGCGACTGGAAACACCATATATTTT. Translated, it gives CASSPPATGNTIYF.

V gene TRBV7-8 combines with J gene TRBJ1-3; D might be TRBD1 (6 bases). This CDR3 region has 17 residues. The V end was cut by 4 bases, the J end by 0 bases, with 16 bases between. The germline CDR1 and CDR2 sequences are SGHVS and FQNEAQ. CDR3 DNA: TGTGCCAGCAGCTACAACAGGGTTTTCCCCTCTGGAAACACCATATATTTT. This encodes CASSYNRVFPSGNTIYF.

The CDR3 reads CASSPRTAANYGYTF. As DNA, the CDR3 is TGTGCCAGCAGCCCTCGGACAGCAGCTAACTATGGCTACACCTTC. The chain links TRBV7-8 to TRBJ1-2, with D possibly TRBD1 on 6 matching bases. This CDR3 has 15 residues. The ends were cut back, 5 bases at V and 0 bases at J, with 13 bases in the middle. Germline V gene data show CDR1 as SGHVS and CDR2 as FQNEAQ. Based on the CDR3 plus reference TRBV7-8 and TRBJ1-2, the full variable domain is GAGVSQSPRYKVAKRGQDVALRCDPISGHVSLFWYQQALGQGPEFLTYFQNEAQLDKSGLPSDRFFAERPEGSVSTLKIQRTQQEDSAVYLCASSPRTAANYGYTFGSGTRLTVV.

The CDR3 DNA is TGCAGCGTCAAAGGGGAGGGATGGTGGGTCTATGGCTACACCTTC. It specifies CSVKGEGWWVYGYTF. The rearrangement uses TRBV29-1 and TRBJ1-2; TRBD1 might be the D (5 bases). The CDR3 consists of 15 residues. V was trimmed by 6 bases and J by 4 bases, leaving 21 bases between them. In germline, CDR1 is SQVTM, CDR2 ANQGSEA.

This sequence joins TRBV30 and TRBJ1-2; D gene ambiguous. The CDR3 length is 14 residues. Germline CDR1 and CDR2: GTSNPN and SVGIG (reference sequence). Deletions cut 4 bases from V and 0 bases from J, with 12 bases between. The CDR3 DNA reads TGTGCCTGGAAGGGAGAGGGAACTAACTATGGCTACACCTTC. Amino acids: CAWKGEGTNYGYTF. Using reference TRBV30 and TRBJ1-2 for the parts outside the CDR3, the full variable domain is SQTIHQWPATLVQPVGSPLSLECTVEGTSNPNLYWYRQAAGRGLQLLFYSVGIGQISSEVPQNLSASRPQDRQFILSSKKLLLSDSGFYLCAWKGEGTNYGYTFGSGTRLTVV.

The V and J genes are TRBV7-2 and TRBJ1-6; the match to TRBD1 covers 8 bases. Looked up from germline, CDR1 is SGHTA and CDR2 is FQGNSA. The V and J ends lost 5 bases and 6 bases, in that order; junction bases with no gene match: 6. This CDR3 has 15 amino acids. CDR3 in amino acids: CASSPRTGSNSPLHF. Written as DNA, the CDR3 is TGTGCCAGCAGCCCTCGGACAGGGTCTAATTCACCCCTCCACTTT.

J is TRBJ2-1 and V is TRBV18, with TRBD2 matching 11 bases. Germline CDR1 reads KGHSH; CDR2 reads LQKENI. The CDR3 consists of 13 residues. V shed 7 bases, J shed 7 bases, and the junction held 3 bases outside the gene matches. CDR3 in DNA: TGTGCCAGCTTATCTAGCGGGGGGAATGAGCAGTTCTTC. Translation: CASLSSGGNEQFF.

The chain employs TRBV27 and TRBJ2-5; TRBD2 agrees at 11 bases. CDR1 and CDR2 (germline): MNHEY, SMNVEV (reference sequence). The V and J ends lost 6 bases and 1 base, in that order; junction bases with no gene match: 4. This CDR3 spans 15 amino acids. In DNA, the CDR3 is TGTGCCAGCAGCCCGCTAGCGGGGGGCCAAGAGACCCAGTACTTC. It codes for CASSPLAGGQETQYF.

The chain combines TRBV19 with TRBJ1-5, with TRBD1 as a possible D gene (6 bases). Per the germline V gene, CDR1 is LNHDA and CDR2 is SQIVND (reference sequence). CDR3 length: 14 amino acids. The ends were cut back, 7 bases at V and 5 bases at J, with 15 bases in the middle. The CDR3 nucleotides read TGTGCCAGTACCCTGGGGGGGGCCTATCAGCCCCAGCATTTT. Amino acid sequence: CASTLGGAYQPQHF.

The chain links TRBV7-2 to TRBJ1-3, with TRBD1 identical over 7 bases. This CDR3 region has 17 residues. Germline V gene sequence: CDR1 SGHTA, CDR2 FQGNSA. V was clipped by 5 bases and J by 0 bases; unmatched bases: 10. CDR3 in DNA: TGTGCCAGCAGCCTAAGGGGCCAGGGGGGCTCTGGAAACACCATATATTTT. It codes for CASSLRGQGGSGNTIYF.